The 11 T cell receptor beta chains below come from one sample, sequenced in a study of PD-L1 blockade in urothelial cancer. Using immunoSEQ multiplex PCR, the repertoire was profiled, and TCRdb retains in-frame clones only, with some absent. Counted here are some 67,000 clones, around 90% occurring once; the ten biggest clones make up around 3.3%. The specimen was PBMCs, collected around atezolizumab (anti-PD-L1) treatment. Source of these receptors: a man in his 60s with urothelial cancer.

The chain links TRBV2 to TRBJ2-3; 12 nucleotides line up with TRBD1. Per germline, CDR1 SNHLY and CDR2 FYNNEI. Trimming at V came to 4 bases and at J to 5 bases, leaving 7 bases not matched to a gene. CDR3 size: 16 residues. The CDR3 bases are TGTGCCAGCAGTGGGAGGGACAGGGGGCATAAAGATACGCAGTATTTT. Residues: CASSGRDRGHKDTQYF.

This CDR3 reads CASSPQGGTSGPEAHYF. CDR3 in DNA: TGTGCCAGCTCACCCCAAGGAGGGACTAGCGGCCCCGAGGCCCATTACTTC. The gene calls are TRBV18 and TRBJ2-4, with 11 bases that match TRBD2. There are 17 residues in the CDR3. Germline trimming cut 3 bases from V and 16 bases from J; bases unmatched to any gene: 20. Looked up from germline, CDR1 is KGHSH and CDR2 is LQKENI.

J is TRBJ2-7 and V is TRBV30; D uncertain. Deletions cut 2 bases from V and 6 bases from J, with 14 bases between. CDR3 length: 13 residues. Germline V gene lookup returns CDR1 GTSNPN and CDR2 SVGIG (reference sequence). CDR3: CAWSLRSPFEQYF. CDR3 DNA sequence: TGTGCCTGGAGTCTCAGGTCCCCTTTCGAGCAGTACTTC.

The chain uses TRBV25-1 and TRBJ1-4; 7 bases agree with TRBD1. This CDR3 is 15 amino acids long. V was pared by 5 bases and J by 4 bases, with 7 bases of the junction left unmatched. The germline V gene encodes CDR1 MGHDK and CDR2 SYGVNS. The CDR3 loop is CASSKGDRDNEKLFF. The CDR3 DNA reads as TGTGCCAGCAGTAAGGGAGACAGGGATAATGAAAAACTGTTTTTT.

The rearrangement links TRBV7-9 to TRBJ1-4; maybe TRBD1 (6 bases). V lost 7 bases to trimming and J lost 8 bases, with 11 bases between them. Germline assignment: CDR1 SEHNR and CDR2 FQNEAQ (reference sequence). The CDR3 sequence is 12 residues long. The DNA for the CDR3 is TGTGCCAGCACCCCAGGACAGGAAAAACTGTTTTTT. This gives the protein CASTPGQEKLFF. Drawing the rest from reference TRBV7-9 and TRBJ1-4, the complete variable domain is DTGVSQNPRHKITKRGQNVTFRCDPISEHNRLYWYRQTLGQGPEFLTYFQNEAQLEKSRLLSDRFSAERPKGSFSTLEIQRTEQGDSAMYLCASTPGQEKLFFGSGTQLSVL.

The chain carries TRBV5-1 and TRBJ2-6; possibly TRBD2 for D (7 bases). Germline V gene sequence: CDR1 SGHRS, CDR2 YFSETQ. V lost 4 bases and J 0 bases, leaving 11 bases between the germline ends. The CDR3 covers 16 residues. The CDR3 sequence: CASSPGGNSGANVLTF. CDR3 nucleotides: TGCGCCAGCAGCCCGGGGGGCAACTCTGGGGCCAACGTCCTGACTTTC.

The chain links TRBV10-3 to TRBJ2-2, with D hard to call. V dropped 3 bases and J dropped 3 bases, with 5 bases sitting between them. From germline, CDR1 is ENHRY and CDR2 SYGVKD. The CDR3 length is 13 residues. The CDR3 bases are TGTGCCATCAGTGAAGGAGACACCGGGGAGCTGTTTTTT. It translates to CAISEGDTGELFF.

The rearrangement links TRBV5-6 to TRBJ1-3; the match to TRBD1 covers 9 bases. V shed 4 bases, J shed 4 bases, and the junction held 6 bases outside the gene matches. CDR3 length: 15 amino acids. The germline CDR1 and CDR2 sequences are SGHDT and YYEEEE. This chain's CDR3 is CASSRTGASGNTIYF. As DNA, the CDR3 is TGTGCCAGCAGCCGGACAGGGGCGTCGGGAAACACCATATATTTT.

The gene calls are TRBV28 and TRBJ2-7; 7 bases fit TRBD1. Germline V gives CDR1 MDHEN, CDR2 SYDVKM. The length of the CDR3 is 15 residues. The junction had 10 bases not matched to a gene; V was cut back by 2 bases and J by 6 bases. The CDR3 sequence is CASSLVSQGVSEQYF. The DNA for the CDR3 is TGTGCCAGCAGTTTAGTGAGTCAGGGGGTATCCGAGCAGTACTTC. Complete variable domain (other parts from reference TRBV28 and TRBJ2-7): DVKVTQSSRYLVKRTGEKVFLECVQDMDHENMFWYRQDPGLGLRLIYFSYDVKMKEKGDIPEGYSVSREKKERFSLILESASTNQTSMYLCASSLVSQGVSEQYFGPGTRLTVT.

This rearrangement joins TRBV7-9 to TRBJ2-3; the D gene is possibly TRBD2 (6 bases). CDR3 length: 15 residues. Per the germline V gene, CDR1 is SEHNR and CDR2 is FQNEAQ (reference sequence). Deletions cut 1 base from V and 6 bases from J, with 14 bases between. The CDR3: CASSLVVAAGDTQYF. CDR3 DNA sequence: TGTGCCAGCAGCTTAGTAGTAGCGGCTGGGGATACGCAGTATTTT.

The genes are TRBV7-2 and TRBJ2-3, with a weak D call TRBD1 (6 bases). Between the trimmed V and J ends, which lost 1 base and 2 bases, there was a span of 10 bases. The CDR3 contains 15 residues. Germline assignment: CDR1 SGHTA and CDR2 FQGNSA. CDR3 amino acids: CASSLVGQLTDTQYF. CDR3 nucleotide sequence: TGTGCCAGCAGCTTAGTTGGACAGCTCACAGATACGCAGTATTTT.